This TCR beta chain appears in the sequencing data of a study of cytomegalovirus exposure and HLA in healthy donors. Study-level findings and limits: Most likely, a cluster of highly shared sequence variants arose as a sequencing artifact.

On this clone: Its specificity is not known.

The PCR employed 60 Vbeta primers together with 13 Jbeta primers. Only in-frame clones appear in the TCRdb table, and some are missing; sequencing was by immunoSEQ multiplex PCR. The table shows under 150,000 clones, with 82% occurring only once. CDR1 PRHDT and CDR2 FYEKMQ come from the germline V gene (reference sequence). Trimming removed 5 bases from V and 5 bases from J, with 24 bases in between. The CDR3 runs 17 residues. The V and J genes are TRBV13 and TRBJ2-5, with a weak D call TRBD2 (6 bases). The origin of this receptor is a male donor in good health and CMV-seronegative. Input material: PBMCs. CDR3 residues: CASSLTRAGLRLETQYF. CDR3 DNA: TGTGCCAGCAGCCTCACACGGGCGGGGCTGAGGTTGGAGACCCAGTACTTC.